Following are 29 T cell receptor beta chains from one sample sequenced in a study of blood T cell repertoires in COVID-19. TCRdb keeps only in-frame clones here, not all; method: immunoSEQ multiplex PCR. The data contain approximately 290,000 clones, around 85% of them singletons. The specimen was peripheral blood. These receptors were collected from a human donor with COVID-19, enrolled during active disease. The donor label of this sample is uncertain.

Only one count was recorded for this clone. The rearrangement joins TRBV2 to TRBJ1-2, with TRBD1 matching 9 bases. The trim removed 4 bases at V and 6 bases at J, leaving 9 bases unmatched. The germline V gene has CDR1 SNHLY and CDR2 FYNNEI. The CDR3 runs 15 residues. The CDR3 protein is CASSGPYRGQDGYTF. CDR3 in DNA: TGTGCCAGCAGTGGTCCTTACAGGGGGCAGGATGGCTACACCTTC.

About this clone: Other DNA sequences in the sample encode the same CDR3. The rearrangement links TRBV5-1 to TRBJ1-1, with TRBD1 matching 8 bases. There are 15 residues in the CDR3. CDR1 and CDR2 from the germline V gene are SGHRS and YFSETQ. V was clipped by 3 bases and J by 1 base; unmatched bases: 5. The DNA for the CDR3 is TGCGCCAGCAGCTCCTCCGGGACAGGGAACACTGAAGCTTTCTTT. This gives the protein CASSSSGTGNTEAFF. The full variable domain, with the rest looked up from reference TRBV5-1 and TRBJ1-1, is KAGVTQTPRYLIKTRGQQVTLSCSPISGHRSVSWYQQTPGQGLQFLFEYFSETQRNKGNFPGRFSGRQFSNSRSEMNVSTLELGDSALYLCASSSSGTGNTEAFFGQGTRLTVV.

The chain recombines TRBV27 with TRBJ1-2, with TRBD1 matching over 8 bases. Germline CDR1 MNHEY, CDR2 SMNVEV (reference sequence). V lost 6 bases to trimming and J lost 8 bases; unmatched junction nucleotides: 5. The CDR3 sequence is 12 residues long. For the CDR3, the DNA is TGTGCCAGCAGAAAAGCAGGGGGCGGCTACACCTTC. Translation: CASRKAGGGYTF.

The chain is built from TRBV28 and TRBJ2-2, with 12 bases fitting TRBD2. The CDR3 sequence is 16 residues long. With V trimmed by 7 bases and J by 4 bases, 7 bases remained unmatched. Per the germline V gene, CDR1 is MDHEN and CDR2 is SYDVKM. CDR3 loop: CASTRLAGVPTGELFF. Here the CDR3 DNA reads TGTGCCAGCACCAGACTAGCGGGAGTCCCCACCGGGGAGCTGTTTTTT. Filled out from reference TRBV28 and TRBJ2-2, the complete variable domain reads DVKVTQSSRYLVKRTGEKVFLECVQDMDHENMFWYRQDPGLGLRLIYFSYDVKMKEKGDIPEGYSVSREKKERFSLILESASTNQTSMYLCASTRLAGVPTGELFFGEGSRLTVL.

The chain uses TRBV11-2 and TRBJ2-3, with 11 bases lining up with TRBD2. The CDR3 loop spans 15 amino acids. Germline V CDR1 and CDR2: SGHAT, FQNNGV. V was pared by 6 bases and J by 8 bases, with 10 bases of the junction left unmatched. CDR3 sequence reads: CASSYGTSGQGTQYF. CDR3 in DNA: TGTGCCAGCAGTTACGGGACTAGCGGACAGGGTACGCAGTATTTT.

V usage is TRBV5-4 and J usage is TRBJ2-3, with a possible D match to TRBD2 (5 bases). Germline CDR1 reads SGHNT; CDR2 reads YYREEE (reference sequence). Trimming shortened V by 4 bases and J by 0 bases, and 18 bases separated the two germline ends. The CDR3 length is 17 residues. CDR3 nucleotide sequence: TGTGCCAGCAGCGAATTTCCTCGGGGAATTAGCACAGATACGCAGTATTTT. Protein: CASSEFPRGISTDTQYF.

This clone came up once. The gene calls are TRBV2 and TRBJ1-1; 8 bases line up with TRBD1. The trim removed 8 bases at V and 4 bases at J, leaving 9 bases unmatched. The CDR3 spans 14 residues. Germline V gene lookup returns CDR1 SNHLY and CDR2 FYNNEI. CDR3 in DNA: TGTGCCAGCTGTTTAGAACAGGGGGTCACTGAAGCTTTCTTT. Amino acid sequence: CASCLEQGVTEAFF.

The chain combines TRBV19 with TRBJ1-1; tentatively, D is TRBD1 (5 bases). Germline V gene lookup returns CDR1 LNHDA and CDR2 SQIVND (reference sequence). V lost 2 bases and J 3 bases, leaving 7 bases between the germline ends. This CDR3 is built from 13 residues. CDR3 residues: CASSIQGDTEAFF. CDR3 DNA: TGTGCCAGTAGTATACAGGGTGACACTGAAGCTTTCTTT.

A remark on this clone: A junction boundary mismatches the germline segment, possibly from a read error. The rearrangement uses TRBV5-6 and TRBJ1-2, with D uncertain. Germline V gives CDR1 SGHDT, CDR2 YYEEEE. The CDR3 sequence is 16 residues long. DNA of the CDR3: TGTGCCAGCAGTTTGGGCGTTGAGGCCTCGGAGAATGGCTACACCTTC. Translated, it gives CASSLGVEASENGYTF.

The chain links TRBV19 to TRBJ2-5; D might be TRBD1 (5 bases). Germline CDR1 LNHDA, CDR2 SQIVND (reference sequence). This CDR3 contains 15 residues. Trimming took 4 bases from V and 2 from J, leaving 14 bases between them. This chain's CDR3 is CASSTALGRQETQYF. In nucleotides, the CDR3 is TGTGCCAGTAGTACCGCGTTGGGGCGGCAAGAGACCCAGTACTTC.

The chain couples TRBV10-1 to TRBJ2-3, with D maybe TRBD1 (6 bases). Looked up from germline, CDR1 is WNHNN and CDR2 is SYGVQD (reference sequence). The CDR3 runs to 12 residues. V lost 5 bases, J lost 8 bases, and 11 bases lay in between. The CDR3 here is CASSKQGGTQYF. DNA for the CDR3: TGCGCCAGCAGTAAACAGGGTGGTACGCAGTATTTT.

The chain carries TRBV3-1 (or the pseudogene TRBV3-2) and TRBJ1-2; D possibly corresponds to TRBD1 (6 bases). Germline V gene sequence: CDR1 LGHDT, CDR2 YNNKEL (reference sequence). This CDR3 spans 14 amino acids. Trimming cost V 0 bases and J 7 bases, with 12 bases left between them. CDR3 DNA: TGTGCCAGCAGCCAAGATCTCGGGGGGCCTGGCTACACCTTC. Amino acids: CASSQDLGGPGYTF.

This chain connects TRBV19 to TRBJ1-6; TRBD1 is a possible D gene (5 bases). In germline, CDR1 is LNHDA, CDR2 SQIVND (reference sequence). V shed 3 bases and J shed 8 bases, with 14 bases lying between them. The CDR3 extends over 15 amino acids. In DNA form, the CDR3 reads TGTGCCAGTAGTATTTCGGAGACAGCCGATTCACCCCTCCACTTT. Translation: CASSISETADSPLHF.

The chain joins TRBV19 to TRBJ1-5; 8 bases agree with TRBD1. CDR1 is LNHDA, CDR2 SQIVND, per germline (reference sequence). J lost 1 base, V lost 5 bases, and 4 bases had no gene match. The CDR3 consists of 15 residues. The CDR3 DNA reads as TGTGCCAGTAGTCCAGGACAGGGAAGCAATCAGCCCCAGCATTTT. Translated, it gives CASSPGQGSNQPQHF.

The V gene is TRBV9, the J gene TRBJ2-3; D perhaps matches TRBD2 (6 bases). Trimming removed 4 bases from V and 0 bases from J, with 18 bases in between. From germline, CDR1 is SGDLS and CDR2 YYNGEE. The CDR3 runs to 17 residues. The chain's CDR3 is CASSPRDLRPSTDTQYF. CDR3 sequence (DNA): TGTGCCAGCAGCCCCCGGGACTTACGTCCTAGCACAGATACGCAGTATTTT.

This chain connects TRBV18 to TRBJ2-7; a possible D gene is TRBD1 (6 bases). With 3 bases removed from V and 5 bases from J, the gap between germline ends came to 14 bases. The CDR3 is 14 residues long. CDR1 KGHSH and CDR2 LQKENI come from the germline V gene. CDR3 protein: CASSPSTGIDEQYF. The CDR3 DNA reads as TGTGCCAGCTCACCTTCCACAGGGATCGACGAGCAGTACTTC.

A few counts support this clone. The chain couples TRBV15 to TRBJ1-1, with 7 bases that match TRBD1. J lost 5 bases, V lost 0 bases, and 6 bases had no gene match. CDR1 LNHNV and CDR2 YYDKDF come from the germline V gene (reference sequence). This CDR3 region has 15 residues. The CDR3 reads CATSRDPRGKTEAFF. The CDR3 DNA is TGTGCCACCAGCAGAGATCCCAGGGGGAAAACTGAAGCTTTCTTT. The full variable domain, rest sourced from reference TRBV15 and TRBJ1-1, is DAMVIQNPRYQVTQFGKPVTLSCSQTLNHNVMYWYQQKSSQAPKLLFHYYDKDFNNEADTPDNFQSRRPNTSFCFLDIRSPGLGDTAMYLCATSRDPRGKTEAFFGQGTRLTVV.

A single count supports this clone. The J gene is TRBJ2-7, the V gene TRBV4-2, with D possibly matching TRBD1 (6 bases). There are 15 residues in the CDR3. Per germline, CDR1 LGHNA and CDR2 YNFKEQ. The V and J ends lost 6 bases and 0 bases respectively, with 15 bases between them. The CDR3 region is CASSRLRDNSYEQYF. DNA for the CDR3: TGTGCCAGCAGTCGCCTGAGGGACAACTCCTACGAGCAGTACTTC.

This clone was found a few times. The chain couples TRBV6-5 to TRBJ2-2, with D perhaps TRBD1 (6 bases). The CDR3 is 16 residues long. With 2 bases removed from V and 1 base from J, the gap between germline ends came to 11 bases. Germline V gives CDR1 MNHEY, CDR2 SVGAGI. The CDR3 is CASSYATDRNTGELFF. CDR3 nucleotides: TGTGCCAGCAGTTACGCGACGGACAGGAACACCGGGGAGCTGTTTTTT.

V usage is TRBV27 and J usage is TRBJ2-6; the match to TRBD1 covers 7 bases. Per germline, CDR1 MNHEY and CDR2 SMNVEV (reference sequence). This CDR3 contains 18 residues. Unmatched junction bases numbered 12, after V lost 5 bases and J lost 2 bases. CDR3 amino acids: CASSLEGARETGANVLTF. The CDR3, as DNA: TGTGCCAGCAGTCTTGAGGGGGCGCGTGAGACTGGGGCCAACGTCCTGACTTTC.

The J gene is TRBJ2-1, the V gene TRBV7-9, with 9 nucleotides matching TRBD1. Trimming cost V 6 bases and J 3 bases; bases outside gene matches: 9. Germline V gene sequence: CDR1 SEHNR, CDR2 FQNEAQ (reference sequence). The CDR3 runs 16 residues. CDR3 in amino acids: CASSSQPGQGYNEQFF. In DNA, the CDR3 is TGTGCCAGCAGTTCCCAACCGGGACAGGGCTACAATGAGCAGTTCTTC.

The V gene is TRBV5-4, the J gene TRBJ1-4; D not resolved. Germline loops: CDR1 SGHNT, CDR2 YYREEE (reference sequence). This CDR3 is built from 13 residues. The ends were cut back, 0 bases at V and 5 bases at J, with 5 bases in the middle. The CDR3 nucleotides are TGTGCCAGCAGCTTGGACAGAAATGAAAAACTGTTTTTT. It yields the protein CASSLDRNEKLFF.

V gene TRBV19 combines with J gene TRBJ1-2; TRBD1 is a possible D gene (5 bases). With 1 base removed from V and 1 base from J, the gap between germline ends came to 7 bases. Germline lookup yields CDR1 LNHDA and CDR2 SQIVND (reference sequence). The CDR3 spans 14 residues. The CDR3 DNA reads TGTGCCAGTAGTATAGGGGGCTATAACTATGGCTACACCTTC. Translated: CASSIGGYNYGYTF.

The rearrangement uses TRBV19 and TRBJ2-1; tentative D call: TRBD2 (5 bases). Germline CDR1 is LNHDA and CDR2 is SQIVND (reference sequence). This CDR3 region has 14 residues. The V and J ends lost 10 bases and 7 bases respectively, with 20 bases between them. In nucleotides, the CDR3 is TGTGCCATTCCCAGTGGGCAGCGGAGGAATGAGCAGTTCTTC. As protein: CAIPSGQRRNEQFF. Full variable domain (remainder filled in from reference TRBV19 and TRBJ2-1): DGGITQSPKYLFRKEGQNVTLSCEQNLNHDAMYWYRQDPGQGLRLIYYSQIVNDFQKGDIAEGYSVSREKKESFPLTVTSAQKNPTAFYLCAIPSGQRRNEQFFGPGTRLTVL.

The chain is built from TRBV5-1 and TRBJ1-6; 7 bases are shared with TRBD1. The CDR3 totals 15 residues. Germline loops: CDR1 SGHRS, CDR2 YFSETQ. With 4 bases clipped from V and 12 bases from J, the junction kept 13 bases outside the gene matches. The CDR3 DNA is TGCGCCAGCAGCCTATCCGGGACAGACTCTAGACCCCTCCACTTT. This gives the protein CASSLSGTDSRPLHF.

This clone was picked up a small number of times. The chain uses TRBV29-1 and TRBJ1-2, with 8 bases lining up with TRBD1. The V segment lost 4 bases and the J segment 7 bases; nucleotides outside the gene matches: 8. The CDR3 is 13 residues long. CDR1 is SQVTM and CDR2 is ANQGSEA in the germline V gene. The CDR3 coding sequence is TGCAGCGTTGTTATAGGACAGGGAGGTGGCTACACCTTC. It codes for CSVVIGQGGGYTF.

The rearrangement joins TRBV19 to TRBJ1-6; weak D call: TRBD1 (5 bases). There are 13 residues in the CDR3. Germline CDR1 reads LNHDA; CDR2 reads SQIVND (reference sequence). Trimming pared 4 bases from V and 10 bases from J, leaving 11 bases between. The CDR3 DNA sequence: TGTGCCAGTAGTACAGGGTTAGGCTCACCCCTCCACTTT. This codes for CASSTGLGSPLHF.

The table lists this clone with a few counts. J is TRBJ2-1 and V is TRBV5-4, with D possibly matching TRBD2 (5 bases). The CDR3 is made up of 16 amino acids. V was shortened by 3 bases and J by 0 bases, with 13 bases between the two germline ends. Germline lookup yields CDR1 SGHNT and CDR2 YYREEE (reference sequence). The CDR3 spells CASSYEGVGSYNEQFF. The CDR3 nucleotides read TGTGCCAGCAGCTATGAGGGAGTGGGCTCCTACAATGAGCAGTTCTTC.

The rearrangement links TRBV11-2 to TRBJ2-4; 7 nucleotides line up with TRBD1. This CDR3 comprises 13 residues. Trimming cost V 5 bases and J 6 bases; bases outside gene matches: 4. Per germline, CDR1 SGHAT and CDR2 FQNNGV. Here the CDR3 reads CASSPGTANIQYF. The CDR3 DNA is TGTGCCAGCAGCCCAGGGACAGCAAACATTCAGTACTTC.